The clone carrying this T cell receptor beta chain appeared once. The V end was cut by 5 bases, the J end by 5 bases, with 9 bases between. The CDR3 is 12 residues long. Germline V CDR1 and CDR2: SGHTA, FQGNSA. RNA in amounts of roughly 0.5 to 1 ug was reverse transcribed with random hexamers. TCRdb redid the calling of the immunoSEQ multiplex PCR reads with MiXCR, one entry per CDR3 protein. The sample lists about 150,000 distinct CDR3 sequences; under 97% were seen once. The data belong to a study of CD8 T cells in Susac syndrome. The V gene is TRBV7-2, the J gene TRBJ1-1, with D possibly being TRBD1 (5 bases). Sample: CD4+ T cells from PBMCs. This clonotype was obtained from a human donor with Susac syndrome. The CDR3 sequence is CASSQGVTEAFF. The CDR3 nucleotides are TGTGCCAGCAGCCAGGGAGTAACTGAAGCTTTCTTT.